This T cell receptor (beta chain) was profiled in a study of CD8 T cells in ankylosing spondylitis. Study-wide points: Seemingly characteristic of ankylosing spondylitis blood was a TCR beta motif consisting of about 8 highly homologous variants. Relatively scarce in peripheral blood, disease-linked clones were CD8+. Clones tied to disease were said to be significantly enriched in matched ankylosing spondylitis synovial fluid.

As regards this clonotype: Its target is not known.

V gave up 6 bases and J gave up 3 bases; unmatched junction bases: 1. The CDR3 length is 13 residues. Germline lookup yields CDR1 MNHEY and CDR2 SMNVEV (reference sequence). TCRdb reprocessed the 5' RACE reads with MiXCR, giving one entry per CDR3 protein. The sample contains 700,000 or so distinct CDR3 sequences, under 20% of which appear only once. This TCR was recovered from a male donor with ankylosing spondylitis. The material sequenced was blood, either unsorted or a sorted T cell fraction (not recorded which). This chain joins TRBV27 and TRBJ2-5, with 10 bases that match TRBD1. CDR3 in amino acids: CASRDRGKETQYF. In nucleotides, the CDR3 is TGTGCCAGCAGGGACAGGGGGAAAGAGACCCAGTACTTC.